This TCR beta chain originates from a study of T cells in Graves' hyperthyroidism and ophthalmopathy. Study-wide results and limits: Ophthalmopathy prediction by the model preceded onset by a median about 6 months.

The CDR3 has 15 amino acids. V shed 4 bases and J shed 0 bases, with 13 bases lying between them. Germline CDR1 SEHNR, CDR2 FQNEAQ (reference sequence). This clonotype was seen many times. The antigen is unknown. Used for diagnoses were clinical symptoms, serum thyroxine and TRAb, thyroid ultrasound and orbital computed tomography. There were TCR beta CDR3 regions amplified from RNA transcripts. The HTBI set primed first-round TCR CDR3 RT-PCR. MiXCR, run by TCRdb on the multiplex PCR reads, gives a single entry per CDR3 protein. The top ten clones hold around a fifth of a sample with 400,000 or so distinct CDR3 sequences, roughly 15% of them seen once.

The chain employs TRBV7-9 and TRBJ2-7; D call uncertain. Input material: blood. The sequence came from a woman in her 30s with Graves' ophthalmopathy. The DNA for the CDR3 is TGTGCCAGCAGCTCCGGGTCCGCCTACTCCTACGAGCAGTACTTC. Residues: CASSSGSAYSYEQYF. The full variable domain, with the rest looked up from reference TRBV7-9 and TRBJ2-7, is DTGVSQNPRHKITKRGQNVTFRCDPISEHNRLYWYRQTLGQGPEFLTYFQNEAQLEKSRLLSDRFSAERPKGSFSTLEIQRTEQGDSAMYLCASSSGSAYSYEQYFGPGTRLTVT.